Each of the 8 T cell receptor beta chains below was sequenced from the same sample in a study of technical replicates of blood from four donors. TCRdb's copy holds only in-frame clones and misses some; the assay was immunoSEQ multiplex PCR. The table lists about 79,000 clones, about 91% of them singletons. Material for sequencing was T cells isolated from PBMCs. The receptor source for this set is a human donor in good health. Some clones in this sample may be carry-over from other donors' samples.

The V call is TRBV6-1, the J call TRBJ2-7; D may be TRBD2 (5 bases). This CDR3 is built from 15 residues. From germline, CDR1 is MNHNS and CDR2 SASEGT. Trimming removed 3 bases from V and 3 bases from J, with 15 bases in between. The CDR3 spells CASSDPGLEGYEQYF. The CDR3 bases are TGTGCCAGCAGTGACCCCGGGCTTGAGGGCTACGAGCAGTACTTC.

This chain connects TRBV27 to TRBJ1-2; no definite D call. The germline CDR1 and CDR2 sequences are MNHEY and SMNVEV (reference sequence). This CDR3 comprises 13 residues. The V and J ends lost 2 bases and 4 bases respectively, with 8 bases between them. CDR3 sequence (DNA): TGTGCCAGCAGTTTAGCGCCCGCCTATGGCTACACCTTC. Its translation: CASSLAPAYGYTF.

J is TRBJ1-5 and V is TRBV27, with D perhaps TRBD1 (6 bases). The germline V gene encodes CDR1 MNHEY and CDR2 SMNVEV (reference sequence). V dropped 0 bases and J dropped 2 bases, with 14 bases sitting between them. The CDR3 is 17 amino acids. The CDR3 bases are TGTGCCAGCAGTTTATCTCCAGGGGAAATGGGCAATCAGCCCCAGCATTTT. Translation gives CASSLSPGEMGNQPQHF.

This sequence joins TRBV7-9 and TRBJ1-2; maybe TRBD1 (5 bases). V gave up 3 bases and J gave up 0 bases, with 8 bases separating them. CDR1 SEHNR and CDR2 FQNEAQ come from the germline V gene (reference sequence). The CDR3 is made up of 14 amino acids. Here the CDR3 DNA reads TGTGCCAGCAGCTTCTCAGGGTCTAACTATGGCTACACCTTC. It codes for CASSFSGSNYGYTF.

The chain employs TRBV7-9 and TRBJ1-2; 7 nucleotides line up with TRBD1. In germline, CDR1 is SEHNR, CDR2 FQNEAQ (reference sequence). This CDR3 has 19 amino acids. With V trimmed by 5 bases and J by 0 bases, 18 bases remained unmatched. The CDR3 loop is CASSPRTPGQTPPNYGYTF. As DNA, the CDR3 is TGTGCCAGCAGCCCACGAACACCGGGACAGACACCACCTAACTATGGCTACACCTTC.

CDR3 sequence: CASSQRDTQYYNEQFF. Here the CDR3 DNA reads TGCGCCAGCAGCCAACGGGACACCCAGTACTACAATGAGCAGTTCTTC. The chain couples TRBV4-1 to TRBJ2-1; tentatively, D is TRBD1 (6 bases). The CDR3 spans 16 residues. Looked up from germline, CDR1 is MGHRA and CDR2 is YSYEKL. With 2 bases removed from V and 3 bases from J, the gap between germline ends came to 14 bases.

The chain links TRBV5-5 to TRBJ1-1; no definite D call. CDR1 is SGHKS and CDR2 is YYEKEE in the germline V gene (reference sequence). V gave up 5 bases and J gave up 3 bases, with 11 bases separating them. CDR3 length: 13 amino acids. Written as DNA, the CDR3 is TGTGCCAGCAGGTATGGAGTGGACACTGAAGCTTTCTTT. Its protein product is CASRYGVDTEAFF.

This rearrangement joins TRBV11-2 to TRBJ2-1; 13 nucleotides agree with TRBD2. The CDR3 consists of 17 residues. CDR1 SGHAT and CDR2 FQNNGV come from the germline V gene. V lost 3 bases and J lost 3; bases outside the gene matches: 5. The CDR3 DNA follows: TGTGCCAGCAGCTTGGGACTAGCGGGATACAGCTACAATGAGCAGTTCTTC. Translated: CASSLGLAGYSYNEQFF.